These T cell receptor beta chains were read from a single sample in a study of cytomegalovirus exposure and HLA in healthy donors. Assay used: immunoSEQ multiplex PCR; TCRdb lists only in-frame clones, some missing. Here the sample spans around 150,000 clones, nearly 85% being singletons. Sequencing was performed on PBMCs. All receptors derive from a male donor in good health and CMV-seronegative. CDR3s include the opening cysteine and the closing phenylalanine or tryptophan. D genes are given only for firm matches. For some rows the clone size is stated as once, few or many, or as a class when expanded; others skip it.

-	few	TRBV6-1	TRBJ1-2	TGTGCCAGCAGTGAAGTAGTGGGGGCAGGTAACTATGGCTACACCTTC	CASSEVVGAGNYGYTF
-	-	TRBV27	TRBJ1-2	TGTGCCAGCAGTTTCGTCGGGGGGGGCTATGGCTACACCTTC	CASSFVGGGYGYTF
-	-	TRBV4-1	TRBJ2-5	TGCGCCAGCAGCCATTCCAGGGTTGATGAGACCCAGTACTTC	CASSHSRVDETQYF
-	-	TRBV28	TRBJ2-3	TGTGCCAGCAGTTCCCCTGGGGGGGGCGGTATGGATACGCAGTATTTT	CASSSPGGGGMDTQYF
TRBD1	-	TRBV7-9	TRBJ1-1	TGTTCCAGCAGCTCGAACCAGGGGGCGCAAGGCACTGAAGCTTTCTTT	CSSSSNQGAQGTEAFF
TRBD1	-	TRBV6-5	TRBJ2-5	TGTGCCAGCAGTTACAACAGGGGGACCGAAGAGACCCAGTACTTC	CASSYNRGTEETQYF
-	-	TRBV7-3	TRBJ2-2	TGTGCCAGCAGCCCAACAGGGACCCCGAACACCGGGGAGCTGTTTTTT	CASSPTGTPNTGELFF
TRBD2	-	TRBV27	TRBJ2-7	TGTGCCAGCAATCAATGGGCGGGAGGTAACGAGCAGTACTTC	CASNQWAGGNEQYF
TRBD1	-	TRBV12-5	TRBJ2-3	TGTGCTAGTGGGCAATCCAGGGGGAGCACAGATACGCAGTATTTT	CASGQSRGSTDTQYF
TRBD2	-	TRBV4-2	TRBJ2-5	TGTGCCAGCAGCCAAGGACTAGCGGGAGAAGAGACCCAGTACTTC	CASSQGLAGEETQYF
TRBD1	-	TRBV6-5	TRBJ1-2	TGTGCCAGCAGTTCATCGGACAGGGGCTACACCTTC	CASSSSDRGYTF
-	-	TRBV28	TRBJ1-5	TGTGCCAGCAGCTCACGGGGAGGTCAGCCCCAGCATTTT	CASSSRGGQPQHF
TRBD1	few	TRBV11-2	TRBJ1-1	TGTGCCAGCAGCACCGGACAGGGCTGGGACACTGAAGCTTTCTTT	CASSTGQGWDTEAFF
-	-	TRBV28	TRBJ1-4	TGTGCCAGCAGTTTATCCAGAAATGAAAAACTGTTTTTT	CASSLSRNEKLFF
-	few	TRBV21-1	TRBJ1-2	TGTGCCAGCAGCAAAATCTTCTGTGGGAGGGTATCGGTCGGCTACACCTTC	CASSKIFCGRVSVGYTF
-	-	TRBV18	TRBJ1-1	TGTGCCAGCTCACCAGGCGCGGGGTTAATGAACACTGAAGCTTTCTTT	CASSPGAGLMNTEAFF
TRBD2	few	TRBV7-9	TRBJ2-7	TGTGCCAGCAGCTTAGCTAGCGGGAGGGAGAACGAGCAGTACTTC	CASSLASGRENEQYF
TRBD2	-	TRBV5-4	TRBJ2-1	TGTGCCAGCAGCTTGGGGTTGACGGGAGGGCCGGGTGAGCAGTTCTTC	CASSLGLTGGPGEQFF
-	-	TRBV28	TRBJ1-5	TGTGCCAGCAGTTTATCCCGGGAGGCCCAGCATTTT	CASSLSREAQHF
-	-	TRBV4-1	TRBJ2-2	TGCGCCAGCAGCCAAGAACCAACAGGGCCCAGCACCGGGGAGCTGTTTTTT	CASSQEPTGPSTGELFF